A single sample gave rise to the 6 T cell receptor beta chains below, sequenced in a study of blood T cell repertoires in COVID-19. Profiling relied on immunoSEQ multiplex PCR, and the TCRdb table lists in-frame clones only, not all of them. The data contain some 200,000 clones, 80% to 90% of them seen just once; the ten biggest clones take up 4.5% to 5.5%. Sequencing was performed on peripheral blood. Every receptor here comes from a woman in her sixties or seventies who had recovered from COVID-19.

This clone has only a few counts. The chain links TRBV6-5 to TRBJ2-5, with a tentative D call TRBD2 (6 bases). This CDR3 contains 15 residues. V was shortened by 6 bases and J by 3 bases, with 17 bases between the two germline ends. Germline V lookup: CDR1 MNHEY, CDR2 SVGAGI. The CDR3: CASSPGLTYEETQYF. The CDR3 DNA reads TGTGCCAGCAGCCCGGGACTTACCTATGAAGAGACCCAGTACTTC.

This chain links TRBV19 with TRBJ1-1; D gene uncertain. Germline CDR1 reads LNHDA; CDR2 reads SQIVND (reference sequence). This CDR3 region has 14 residues. V was cut by 3 bases and J by 3 bases, with 11 bases left in between. The CDR3 DNA reads TGTGCCAGTAGTATTGGGGAGTCCCACACTGAAGCTTTCTTT. This translates into CASSIGESHTEAFF.

The chain employs TRBV7-2 and TRBJ1-3; D is possibly TRBD1 (6 bases). The germline V gene has CDR1 SGHTA and CDR2 FQGNSA. V was shortened by 2 bases and J by 2 bases, with 13 bases between the two germline ends. CDR3 length: 16 amino acids. The CDR3 region is CASSLRMAGAGNTIYF. In nucleotides, the CDR3 is TGTGCCAGCAGCTTAAGAATGGCAGGGGCTGGAAACACCATATATTTT.

The rearrangement links TRBV30 to TRBJ1-4; D is unclear. The V gene lost 2 bases and the J gene lost 0 bases, with 7 bases spanning the gap. Germline values: CDR1 GTSNPN, CDR2 SVGIG (reference sequence). This CDR3 spans 14 amino acids. The CDR3 DNA follows: TGTGCCTGGAGTACGAGTACAACTAATGAAAAACTGTTTTTT. Its protein is CAWSTSTTNEKLFF.

The chain has TRBV6-2 or TRBV6-3 and TRBJ2-1, with 12 bases fitting TRBD2. The CDR3 is 19 amino acids. Germline CDR1 and CDR2: MNHEY and SVGEGT. V shed 0 bases, J shed 0 bases, and the junction held 6 bases outside the gene matches. The CDR3 protein is CASSYSTSGGTPSYNEQFF. CDR3 coding DNA: TGTGCCAGCAGTTACTCAACTAGCGGGGGGACTCCCTCCTACAATGAGCAGTTCTTC.

The gene calls are TRBV19 and TRBJ1-2; perhaps TRBD1 as D (5 bases). The CDR3 runs 14 residues. The V gene lost 9 bases and the J gene lost 3 bases, with 17 bases spanning the gap. Germline V lookup: CDR1 LNHDA, CDR2 SQIVND (reference sequence). This CDR3 is CASRGRGEHYGYTF. In nucleotides, the CDR3 is TGTGCCAGCCGTGGGAGGGGAGAACACTATGGCTACACCTTC.